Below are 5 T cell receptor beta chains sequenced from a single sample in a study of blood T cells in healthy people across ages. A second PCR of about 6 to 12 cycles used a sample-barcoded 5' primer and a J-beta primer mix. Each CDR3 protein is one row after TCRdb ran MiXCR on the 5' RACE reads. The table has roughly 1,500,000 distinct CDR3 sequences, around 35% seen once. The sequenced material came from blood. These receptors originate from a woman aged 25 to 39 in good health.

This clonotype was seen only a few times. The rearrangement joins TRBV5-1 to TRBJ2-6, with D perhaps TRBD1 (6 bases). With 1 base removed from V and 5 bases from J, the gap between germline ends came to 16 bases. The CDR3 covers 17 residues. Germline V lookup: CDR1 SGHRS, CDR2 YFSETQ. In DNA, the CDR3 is TGCGCCAGCAGCTTGTTCTTCCGGGACAATAGGGCCAACGTCCTGACTTTC. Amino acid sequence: CASSLFFRDNRANVLTF.

Written as DNA, the CDR3 is TGTGCCAGCATGGGATTTACAAGCAAAAACATTCAGTACTTC. This translates into CASMGFTSKNIQYF. The chain is built from TRBV12-3 or TRBV12-4 and TRBJ2-4; no definite D call. Trimming pared 7 bases from V and 3 bases from J, leaving 13 bases between. This CDR3 region has 14 residues.

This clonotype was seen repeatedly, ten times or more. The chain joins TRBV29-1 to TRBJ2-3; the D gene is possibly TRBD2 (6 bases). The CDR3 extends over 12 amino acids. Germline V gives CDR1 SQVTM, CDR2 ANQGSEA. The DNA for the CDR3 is TGCAGTGACGGGACTAGCACAGATACGCAGTATTTT. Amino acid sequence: CSDGTSTDTQYF.

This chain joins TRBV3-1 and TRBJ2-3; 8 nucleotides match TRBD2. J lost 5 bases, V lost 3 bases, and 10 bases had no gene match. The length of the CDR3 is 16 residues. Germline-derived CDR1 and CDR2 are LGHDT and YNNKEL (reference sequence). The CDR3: CASSHGLAQKGDTQYF. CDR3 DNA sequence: TGTGCCAGCAGCCATGGACTAGCCCAGAAGGGAGATACGCAGTATTTT.

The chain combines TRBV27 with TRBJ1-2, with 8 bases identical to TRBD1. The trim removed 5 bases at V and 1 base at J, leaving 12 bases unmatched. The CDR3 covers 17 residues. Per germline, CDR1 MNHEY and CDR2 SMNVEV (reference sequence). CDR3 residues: CASSQDRETLINYGYTF. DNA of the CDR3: TGTGCCAGCAGTCAGGACAGGGAAACTTTAATTAACTATGGCTACACCTTC.